Following are 11 T cell receptor beta chains from one sample sequenced in a study of T cell responses to AZD1222 COVID-19 vaccine. Only in-frame clones appear in the TCRdb table, and some are missing; sequencing was by immunoSEQ multiplex PCR. The table records about 88,000 clones, roughly nine tenths of them present only once. This material consisted of peripheral blood, taken on day 0 of AZD1222 vaccination. The receptors were gathered from an adult in good health.

The J gene is TRBJ1-1, the V gene TRBV3-1 (or the pseudogene TRBV3-2); D may be TRBD1 (6 bases). V lost 4 bases and J lost 11, with 17 bases in between. The CDR3 is 13 amino acids. Germline V gene lookup returns CDR1 LGHDT and CDR2 YNNKEL (reference sequence). CDR3 amino acids: CASSRAEGVSAFF. The DNA for the CDR3 is TGTGCCAGCAGCCGGGCAGAGGGGGTGAGTGCTTTCTTT.

The CDR3 protein is CASGLVRELFF. The DNA of the CDR3 is TGTGCTAGTGGTCTAGTAAGGGAGCTGTTTTTT. The chain is built from TRBV12-5 and TRBJ2-2, with D unclear. In germline, CDR1 is LGHNT, CDR2 FRNRAP. CDR3 length: 11 amino acids. With 5 bases removed from V and 9 bases from J, the gap between germline ends came to 7 bases.

The chain couples TRBV5-5 to TRBJ1-4, with 8 bases matching TRBD1. J lost 7 bases, V lost 5 bases, and 10 bases had no gene match. Germline CDR1 is SGHKS and CDR2 is YYEKEE (reference sequence). The CDR3 consists of 15 residues. DNA for the CDR3: TGTGCCAGCAGTTATTCCGGGACAGGAGGTGAAAAACTGTTTTTT. Its translation is CASSYSGTGGEKLFF.

This chain joins TRBV19 and TRBJ1-1; 7 bases agree with TRBD1. The junction had 7 bases not matched to a gene; V was cut back by 6 bases and J by 0 bases. Germline CDR1 is LNHDA and CDR2 is SQIVND (reference sequence). This CDR3 region has 15 residues. The CDR3 is CASRATGQLNTEAFF. The CDR3 nucleotides read TGTGCCAGTAGAGCGACGGGACAGCTGAACACTGAAGCTTTCTTT.

The gene calls are TRBV30 and TRBJ1-3; 9 positions match TRBD1. Germline V gene data show CDR1 as GTSNPN and CDR2 as SVGIG (reference sequence). Trimming removed 6 bases from V and 2 bases from J; junction bases left unmatched: 14. This CDR3 spans 17 amino acids. CDR3 region: CACLVRDRARPGNTIYF. DNA of the CDR3: TGTGCCTGCCTAGTCCGGGACAGGGCGCGACCTGGAAACACCATATATTTT.

This chain links TRBV3-1 (or the pseudogene TRBV3-2) with TRBJ1-5, with TRBD1 identical over 7 bases. The CDR3 contains 14 residues. Germline V gene data show CDR1 as LGHDT and CDR2 as YNNKEL (reference sequence). The V and J ends lost 5 bases and 5 bases, in that order; junction bases with no gene match: 6. The CDR3 DNA sequence: TGTGCCAGCAGCGGTCGGGACAGTCATCAGCCCCAGCATTTT. It specifies CASSGRDSHQPQHF.

The chain is built from TRBV7-2 and TRBJ1-1; D is ambiguous. This CDR3 comprises 14 residues. The ends were cut back, 1 base at V and 6 bases at J, with 12 bases in the middle. CDR1 and CDR2 from the germline V gene are SGHTA and FQGNSA. CDR3 sequence (DNA): TGTGCCAGCAGCTTAGGTATTGGCAGCCCTGAAGCTTTCTTT. Translated: CASSLGIGSPEAFF. Using reference TRBV7-2 and TRBJ1-1 for the parts outside the CDR3, the full variable domain is GAGVSQSPSNKVTEKGKDVELRCDPISGHTALYWYRQSLGQGLEFLIYFQGNSAPDKSGLPSDRFSAERTGGSVSTLTIQRTQQEDSAVYLCASSLGIGSPEAFFGQGTRLTVV.

V usage is TRBV7-8 and J usage is TRBJ1-2, with D perhaps TRBD1 (5 bases). V lost 6 bases to trimming and J lost 4 bases, with 15 bases between them. CDR1 is SGHVS and CDR2 is FQNEAQ in the germline V gene. This CDR3 has 14 amino acids. DNA for the CDR3: TGTGCCAGCAGAGGGGATGGGGTAGGCTATGGCTACACCTTC. It codes for CASRGDGVGYGYTF.

The V gene is TRBV13, the J gene TRBJ1-1, with D perhaps TRBD1 (6 bases). Germline lookup yields CDR1 PRHDT and CDR2 FYEKMQ (reference sequence). This CDR3 has 14 residues. V was cut by 0 bases and J by 7 bases, with 12 bases left in between. CDR3 region: CASSLGRIQGEAFF. In DNA, the CDR3 is TGTGCCAGCAGCTTAGGTCGGATACAGGGTGAAGCTTTCTTT.

V is TRBV28 and J is TRBJ1-6; D unclear. Per germline, CDR1 MDHEN and CDR2 SYDVKM. The CDR3 spans 16 residues. Trimming removed 2 bases at V and 2 bases at J, with 10 bases between. The CDR3 DNA is TGTGCCAGCAGTTTAAAGGGCCGAACCTATAATTCACCCCTCCACTTT. It translates to CASSLKGRTYNSPLHF.

This clone is a singleton in its sample. In DNA form, the CDR3 reads TGTGCCAGCAGCCGAGACGGGCAGGGAGCCTACGAGCAGTACTTC. This encodes CASSRDGQGAYEQYF. The chain links TRBV5-5 to TRBJ2-7, with D tentatively TRBD1 or TRBD2 (5 bases each). V lost 4 bases to trimming and J lost 2 bases, with 16 bases between them. CDR1 and CDR2 from the germline V gene are SGHKS and YYEKEE (reference sequence). The CDR3 is 15 residues long.